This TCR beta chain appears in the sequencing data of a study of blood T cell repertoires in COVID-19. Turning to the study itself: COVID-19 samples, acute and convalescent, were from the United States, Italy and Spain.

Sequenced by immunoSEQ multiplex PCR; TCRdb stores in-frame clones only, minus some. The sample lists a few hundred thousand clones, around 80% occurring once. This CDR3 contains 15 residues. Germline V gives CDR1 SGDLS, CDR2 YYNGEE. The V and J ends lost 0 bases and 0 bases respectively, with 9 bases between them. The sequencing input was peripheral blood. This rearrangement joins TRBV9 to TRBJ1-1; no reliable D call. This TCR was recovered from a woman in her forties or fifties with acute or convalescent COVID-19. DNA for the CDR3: TGTGCCAGCAGCGTAGTGGGCCTAATGAACACTGAAGCTTTCTTT. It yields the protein CASSVVGLMNTEAFF.